Listed below are T cell receptor beta chains from one sample, sequenced in a study of CD8 T cells in ankylosing spondylitis. In TCRdb, the 5' RACE reads were re-called with MiXCR into one record per CDR3 protein. Of under 850,000 distinct CDR3 sequences listed, roughly 19% were seen once; the top ten hold around a fifth. Sequenced sample: blood, either unsorted or a sorted T cell fraction (not recorded which). These TCRs come from a male donor with ankylosing spondylitis. Each CDR3 is given with its conserved first and last residue. The D gene is left open where the match is weak. Clone size is stated in some rows and not others, as once, few, many or a class when expanded.

many,TRBD1,TRBJ1-4,TRBV4-2,CASSQAQGAKIEKLFF,TGTGCCAGCAGCCAGGCACAGGGGGCAAAGATTGAAAAACTGTTTTTT
few,-,TRBJ1-5,TRBV20-1,CSATHGNVGNQPQHF,TGCAGTGCTACACACGGGAACGTGGGCAATCAGCCCCAGCATTTT
-,TRBD1,TRBJ1-5,TRBV4-2,CASSQGQGVNQPQHF,TGTGCCAGCAGCCAAGGACAGGGGGTCAATCAGCCCCAGCATTTT
few,-,TRBJ2-2,TRBV2,CASRAPTGRATGELFF,TGTGCCAGCAGAGCCCCGACAGGGAGGGCCACCGGGGAGCTGTTTTTT
-,TRBD2,TRBJ2-1,TRBV20-1,CSAPTLTSRNEQFF,TGCAGTGCTCCTACACTGACTAGCCGGAATGAGCAGTTCTTC
few,-,TRBJ1-2,TRBV20-1,CSAIKYGYGYTF,TGCAGTGCTATCAAGTACGGCTATGGCTACACCTTC
-,TRBD1,TRBJ1-2,TRBV2,CASRDDRAYGYTF,TGTGCCAGCAGGGACGACAGGGCCTATGGCTACACCTTC
-,-,TRBJ2-6,TRBV4-1,CASSQDSRTEWTEIGSGANVLTF,TGCGCCAGCAGCCAAGATTCCCGGACGGAGTGGACAGAAATCGGGTCTGGGGCCAACGTCCTGACTTTC
many,TRBD2,TRBJ2-1,TRBV7-3,CASSLFPLAGGASEQFF,TGTGCCAGCAGCTTATTCCCACTAGCGGGGGGAGCCAGTGAGCAGTTCTTC
few,-,TRBJ2-3,TRBV29-1,CSVEDWTGSEITDTQYF,TGCAGCGTTGAAGATTGGACCGGGTCGGAAATCACAGATACGCAGTATTTT
-,TRBD1,TRBJ1-4,TRBV6-1,CASRRTGEGEKLFF,TGTGCCAGCAGACGGACAGGGGAGGGTGAAAAACTGTTTTTT
-,TRBD2,TRBJ2-1,TRBV11-1,CASSLGFQRGALGSGEQFF,TGTGCCAGCAGCTTAGGCTTCCAGCGGGGGGCCCTGGGGTCGGGTGAGCAGTTCTTC
few,-,TRBJ2-1,TRBV10-3,CATSITAGNEQFF,TGTGCCACCTCAATAACAGCGGGCAATGAGCAGTTCTTC
few,-,TRBJ1-1,TRBV20-1,CSARDWDTNTEAFF,TGCAGTGCTAGAGATTGGGACACGAACACTGAAGCTTTCTTT
few,-,TRBJ2-2,TRBV5-5,CASSFYGTGELFF,TGTGCCAGCAGCTTTTACGGGACCGGGGAGCTGTTTTTT
-,-,TRBJ2-5,TRBV5-1,CASSWGEQETQYF,TGCGCCAGCAGCTGGGGTGAACAAGAGACCCAGTACTTC
few,-,TRBJ2-1,TRBV20-1,CSARDLFWGSEFF,TGCAGTGCTAGAGATTTGTTTTGGGGGAGTGAGTTCTTC
many,TRBD2,TRBJ2-3,TRBV29-1,CSGGTTPADTQYF,TGCAGCGGGGGGACTACCCCCGCAGATACGCAGTATTTT
many,TRBD1,TRBJ2-7,TRBV7-9,CASSLGGQGYEQYF,TGCGCCAGCAGCTTGGGGGGACAGGGATACGAGCAGTACTTC
-,-,TRBJ2-3,TRBV20-1,CSANRDSTDTQYF,TGCAGTGCAAACCGGGACAGCACAGATACGCAGTATTTT
-,TRBD1,TRBJ1-2,TRBV6-1,CASSEFATRDSRGYTF,TGTGCCAGCAGTGAATTCGCCACGAGGGACAGCCGTGGCTACACCTTC
-,-,TRBJ2-7,TRBV6-2/TRBV6-3,CASSQFYEQYF,TGTGCCAGCAGTCAATTCTACGAGCAGTACTTC